Shown below are 12 T cell receptor beta chains from a single sample sequenced in a study of blood T cell repertoires in COVID-19. The method was immunoSEQ multiplex PCR; TCRdb's version includes in-frame clones alone and lacks a portion of them. The sample yields 200,000 to 300,000 clones, more than 85% seen once. Sequences were obtained from peripheral blood. The origin of the receptors is a person under 30 with COVID-19, enrolled during active disease.

The V call is TRBV5-1, the J call TRBJ2-5; a weak D match, TRBD1 (5 bases). Germline V gene sequence: CDR1 SGHRS, CDR2 YFSETQ. The CDR3 loop spans 14 amino acids. Trimming took off 1 base at V and 4 bases at J, with 11 bases between the two ends. DNA for the CDR3: TGCGCCAGCAGCTTGACCAGGGCGCGAGAGACCCAGTACTTC. It specifies CASSLTRARETQYF.

V gene TRBV15 combines with J gene TRBJ1-1; D is ambiguous. The CDR3 spans 15 residues. Per germline, CDR1 LNHNV and CDR2 YYDKDF (reference sequence). V shed 1 base and J shed 5 bases, with 14 bases lying between them. This CDR3 reads CATSRVTLVETEAFF. The CDR3 coding sequence is TGTGCCACCAGCAGAGTTACTTTGGTGGAGACTGAAGCTTTCTTT.

The chain recombines TRBV5-4 with TRBJ2-7; no firm D call. V lost 3 bases to trimming and J lost 2 bases, with 18 bases between them. This CDR3 contains 16 residues. CDR1 SGHNT and CDR2 YYREEE come from the germline V gene (reference sequence). The CDR3 nucleotides read TGTGCCAGCAGCTCGGTCGAACGGCCGACAACCTACGAGCAGTACTTC. It is translated as CASSSVERPTTYEQYF.

This sequence joins TRBV6-1 and TRBJ1-2; weak D call: TRBD1 (5 bases). Germline loops: CDR1 MNHNS, CDR2 SASEGT. This CDR3 is 15 amino acids long. Trimming shortened V by 0 bases and J by 4 bases, and 12 bases separated the two germline ends. The CDR3 nucleotides read TGTGCCAGCAGTGAAGCGCCAGGGATAGGCTATGGCTACACCTTC. Its protein is CASSEAPGIGYGYTF.

V gene TRBV7-9 combines with J gene TRBJ2-5, with 7 bases that match TRBD1. In germline, CDR1 is SEHNR, CDR2 FQNEAQ (reference sequence). This CDR3 has 15 residues. V dropped 3 bases and J dropped 4; count of bases not matched to a gene: 8. CDR3 coding DNA: TGTGCCAGCAGCTTGAGGGTGGGACAGCTAGAGACCCAGTACTTC. The encoded protein is CASSLRVGQLETQYF. Looking up the rest from reference TRBV7-9 and TRBJ2-5 gives the full variable domain: DTGVSQNPRHKITKRGQNVTFRCDPISEHNRLYWYRQTLGQGPEFLTYFQNEAQLEKSRLLSDRFSAERPKGSFSTLEIQRTEQGDSAMYLCASSLRVGQLETQYFGPGTRLLVL.

The chain links TRBV12-3 or TRBV12-4 to TRBJ1-1; D gene ambiguous. Trimming stripped 7 bases from V and 0 bases from J, with 6 bases between. CDR3 length: 12 residues. The CDR3 here is CASKIMNTEAFF. The CDR3, as DNA: TGTGCCAGCAAAATTATGAACACTGAAGCTTTCTTT.

The rearrangement uses TRBV19 and TRBJ1-5, with unresolved D. The CDR3 has 15 amino acids. Trimming took off 3 bases at V and 0 bases at J, with 9 bases between the two ends. In germline, CDR1 is LNHDA, CDR2 SQIVND (reference sequence). CDR3: CASSMRRNSNQPQHF. Written as DNA, the CDR3 is TGTGCCAGTAGTATGAGGAGAAATAGCAATCAGCCCCAGCATTTT.

The chain uses TRBV4-3 and TRBJ2-5; 11 nucleotides match TRBD2. V lost 0 bases and J lost 4; bases outside the gene matches: 7. This CDR3 region has 17 residues. Germline V CDR1 and CDR2: LGHNA, YSLEER. The CDR3 DNA reads as TGCGCCAGCAGCCAAGAACTAGCGGGAGTAGGGGGAGAGACCCAGTACTTC. Protein sequence: CASSQELAGVGGETQYF.

This sequence joins TRBV27 and TRBJ1-5; D is unresolved. The CDR3 is made up of 15 amino acids. From germline, CDR1 is MNHEY and CDR2 SMNVEV (reference sequence). V was pared by 9 bases and J by 7 bases, with 22 bases between. CDR3 sequence reads: CASRKAGPLPQPQHF. CDR3 DNA: TGTGCCAGTAGAAAAGCGGGTCCTCTCCCCCAGCCCCAGCATTTT.

The chain employs TRBV12-3 or TRBV12-4 and TRBJ2-7; D call uncertain. With 2 bases removed from V and 3 bases from J, the gap between germline ends came to 8 bases. CDR3 length: 13 amino acids. For the CDR3, the DNA is TGTGCCAGCAGTTTAATACAGAACTACGAGCAGTACTTC. Translating it yields CASSLIQNYEQYF.

A single count supports this clone. This sequence joins TRBV4-1 and TRBJ2-7; 12 bases line up with TRBD2. V lost 4 bases, J lost 5 bases, and 9 bases stayed unmatched. Germline V gene data show CDR1 as MGHRA and CDR2 as YSYEKL. The CDR3 has 16 residues. Here the CDR3 DNA reads TGCGCCAGCAGCCCAGTGGGGACTAGCGGGCCCCACGAGCAGTACTTC. Translation gives CASSPVGTSGPHEQYF.

For the CDR3, the DNA is TGTGCCAGCAGTGTCGACACCGGGGAGCTGTTTTTT. Translation gives CASSVDTGELFF. The chain uses TRBV2 and TRBJ2-2; D ambiguous. Germline V gives CDR1 SNHLY, CDR2 FYNNEI. V lost 4 bases and J lost 3, with 3 bases in between. This CDR3 region has 12 residues.